This T cell receptor (beta chain) was retrieved from a study of shared clonotypes between healthy human individuals. TCRdb keeps only in-frame clones here, not all; method: immunoSEQ multiplex PCR. The sample contains about 2.4 million clones, roughly 93% of which appear only once. The germline gives CDR1 MGHRA, CDR2 YSYEKL. V shed 1 base and J 4 bases; nucleotides not matched to a gene: 3. The CDR3 is 14 amino acids. This clone appeared a few times. This receptor was identified in a man aged 18 to 35 in good health. Some clones in this sample may be carry-over from other donors' samples. Specimen: naive CD4+ T cells from PBMCs. Subset indicated: CD45RA+ positively selected. J is TRBJ1-2 and V is TRBV4-1, with TRBD1 identical over 7 bases. CDR3 sequence (DNA): TGCGCCAGCAGCCAAGCACAGGGGCCCTATGGCTACACCTTC. It codes for CASSQAQGPYGYTF.